The clone carrying this T cell receptor beta chain has a handful of counts. Its cognate antigen is unknown. Individuals selected for sequencing had exhibited CD8+CD57+ cell expansion on flow cytometry. Genomic DNA was employed as the template in profiling TCR beta VDJ and CDR3. TCRdb re-called the reads with MiXCR, one entry per CDR3 protein. The profile shows approximately 180,000 distinct CDR3 sequences, 48% of them singletons. The entry originates in a study of CD8+CD57+ T cells in acquired aplastic anemia. For the study at large: Mean DNA quantity obtained from sorted CD4+ and CD8+ cells was 2.5 to 4 ug. Regarding the study as a whole: It was found that twenty-nine CD8+ CDR3 sequences were shared between patients and controls.

Sequenced input: sorted CD4+, CD8+, or CD8+CD57+ T cells (not recorded which) from PBMCs. The sequence came from a human donor with aplastic anemia.

CDR3: CASRGRGSGETQYF. The CDR3 region has the DNA TGTGCCAGTAGGGGTAGGGGAAGTGGAGAGACCCAGTACTTC. The J gene is TRBJ2-5, the V gene TRBV19, with D possibly TRBD1 on 5 matching bases. This CDR3 is 14 amino acids long. Germline loops: CDR1 LNHDA, CDR2 SQIVND (reference sequence). Trimming shortened V by 6 bases and J by 4 bases, and 15 bases separated the two germline ends.